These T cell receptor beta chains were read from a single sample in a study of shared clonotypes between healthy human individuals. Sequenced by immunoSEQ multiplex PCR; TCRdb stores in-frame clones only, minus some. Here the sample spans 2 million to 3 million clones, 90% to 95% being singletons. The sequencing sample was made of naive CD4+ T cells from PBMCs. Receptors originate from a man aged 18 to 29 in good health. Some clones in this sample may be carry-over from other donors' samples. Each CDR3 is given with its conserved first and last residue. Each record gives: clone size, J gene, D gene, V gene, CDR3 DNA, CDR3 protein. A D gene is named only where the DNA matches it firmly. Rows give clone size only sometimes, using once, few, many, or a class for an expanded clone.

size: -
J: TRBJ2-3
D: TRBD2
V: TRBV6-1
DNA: TGTGCCAGCAGTGAAATGGGACTAGCGGGAGTGGATACGCAGTATTTT
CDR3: CASSEMGLAGVDTQYF

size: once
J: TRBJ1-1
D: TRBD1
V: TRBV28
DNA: TGTGCCAGCAGTGCCTCGTTTAGACAGGGAACGTTCACTGAAGCTTTCTTT
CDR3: CASSASFRQGTFTEAFF

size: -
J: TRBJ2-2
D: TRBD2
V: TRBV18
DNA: TGTGCCAGCTCCCGACTAGCGGAAAACACCGGGGAGCTGTTTTTT
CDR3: CASSRLAENTGELFF

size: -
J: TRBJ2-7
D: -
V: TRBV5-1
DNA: TGCGCCAGCAGCTTGGGTTCAGAAACCTACGAGCAGTACTTC
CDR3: CASSLGSETYEQYF

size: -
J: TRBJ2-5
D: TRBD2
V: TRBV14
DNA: TGTGCCAGCAGCCCGGGACTAGCGGGGGGAGAGACCCAGTACTTC
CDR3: CASSPGLAGGETQYF

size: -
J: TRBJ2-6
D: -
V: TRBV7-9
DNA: TGTGCCAGCAGCTTAGAAACCTCTGGGGCCAACGTCCTGACTTTC
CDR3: CASSLETSGANVLTF

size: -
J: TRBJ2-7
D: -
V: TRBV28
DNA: TGTGCCAGCAGTTTCCCTCAAGGACAGAGCTACGAGCAGTACTTC
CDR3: CASSFPQGQSYEQYF

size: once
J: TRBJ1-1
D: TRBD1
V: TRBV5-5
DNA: TGTGCCAGCAGCTCCCGGACAGGGGAGAGGACTGAAGCTTTCTTT
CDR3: CASSSRTGERTEAFF

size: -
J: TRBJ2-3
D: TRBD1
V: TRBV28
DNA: TGTGCCAGTTTGGGGACAGCGAGCACAGATACGCAGTATTTT
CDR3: CASLGTASTDTQYF

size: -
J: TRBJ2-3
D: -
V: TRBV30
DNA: TGTGCCTGGAGTGCCGAAAATACGCAGTATTTT
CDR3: CAWSAENTQYF

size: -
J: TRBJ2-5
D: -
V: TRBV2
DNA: TGTGCCAGCAGTGATGTAAATAAAGAGACCCAGTACTTC
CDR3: CASSDVNKETQYF

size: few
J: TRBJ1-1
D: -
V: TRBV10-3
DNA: TGTGCCATCAGTGACACAGGGTTTACTGAAGCTTTCTTT
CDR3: CAISDTGFTEAFF

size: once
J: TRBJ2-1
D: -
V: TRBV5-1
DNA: TGCGCCAGCAGCTTGGTTTCGGGAGCATATCCAGATGAGCAGTTCTTC
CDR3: CASSLVSGAYPDEQFF

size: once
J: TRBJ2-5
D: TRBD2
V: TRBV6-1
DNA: TGTGCCAGCAGTGAAGGAGCGGGAGGGGTGGAGACCCAGTACTTC
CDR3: CASSEGAGGVETQYF

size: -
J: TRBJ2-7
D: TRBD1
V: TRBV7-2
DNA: TGTGCCAGCAGCGACGCCCGACAGGGTGGCTACGAGCAGTACTTC
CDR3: CASSDARQGGYEQYF

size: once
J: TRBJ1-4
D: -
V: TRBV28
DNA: TGTGCCAGCAGTTTCGGATCAGCCCTGGGGGATGAAAAACTGTTTTTT
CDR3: CASSFGSALGDEKLFF

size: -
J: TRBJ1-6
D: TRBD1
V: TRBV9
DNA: TGTGCCAGCAGCGGGGACAGGGGCTCCTATAATTCACCCCTCCACTTT
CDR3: CASSGDRGSYNSPLHF

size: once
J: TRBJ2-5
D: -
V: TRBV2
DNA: TGTGCCAGCACTCGCCTAGCCCCAAGCCTTCAAGAGACCCAGTACTTC
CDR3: CASTRLAPSLQETQYF

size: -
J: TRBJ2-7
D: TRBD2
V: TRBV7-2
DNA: TGTGCCAGCAGCCCCCGGGGACTAGCGGGAGATGCCGAGCAGTACTTC
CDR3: CASSPRGLAGDAEQYF

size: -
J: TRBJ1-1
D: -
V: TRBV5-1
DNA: TGCGCCAGCAGCTTGGCGGCCGGGTTCACTGAAGCTTTCTTT
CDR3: CASSLAAGFTEAFF

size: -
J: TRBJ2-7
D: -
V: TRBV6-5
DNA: TGTGCCAGCAGTTACTCGGTTCGGGCGGGCTACGAGCAGTACTTC
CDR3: CASSYSVRAGYEQYF

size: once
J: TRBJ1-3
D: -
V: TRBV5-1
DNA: TGCGCCAGCAGCTTAGACAGGACCTCTGGAAACACCATATATTTT
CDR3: CASSLDRTSGNTIYF

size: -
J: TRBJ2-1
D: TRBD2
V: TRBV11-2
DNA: TGTGCCAGCAGCTTAGTTGTGACTAGCGGCTACAATGAGCAGTTCTTC
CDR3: CASSLVVTSGYNEQFF

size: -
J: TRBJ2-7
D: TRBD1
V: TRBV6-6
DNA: TGTGCCAGCAGTCGCGCCGGGACAGGGAACGGCAAGCAGTACTTC
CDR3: CASSRAGTGNGKQYF

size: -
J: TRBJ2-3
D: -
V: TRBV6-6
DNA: TGTGCCAGCGCGACCGTCGGGAGATTGTATTTT
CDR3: CASATVGRLYF